This entry is about one T cell receptor (beta chain). Its antigen is not identified. These data are taken from a study of cytomegalovirus exposure and HLA in healthy donors. General observations from the study: The authors considered a cluster of highly shared sequence variants likely to be a sequencing artifact.

The PCR had 60 Vbeta and 13 Jbeta primers. Sequencing was performed with immunoSEQ multiplex PCR; in TCRdb, only in-frame clones are kept and a portion is missing. The sample contains approximately 220,000 clones, roughly 80% of which appear only once. V was trimmed by 2 bases and J by 6 bases, leaving 13 bases between them. The CDR3 runs 15 residues. CDR1 is MNHEY, CDR2 SVGAGI, per germline. Healthy bone marrow donors made up the donor group. Likely unrecorded immune exposures existed in these nominally healthy donors. J is TRBJ1-4 and V is TRBV6-5; D remains unclear. The clonotype originates from a young man in good health and CMV-seronegative. Material for sequencing was PBMCs. The CDR3 loop is CASSYVPSNDEKLFF. The CDR3 coding sequence is TGTGCCAGCAGTTACGTACCTAGCAACGATGAAAAACTGTTTTTT.